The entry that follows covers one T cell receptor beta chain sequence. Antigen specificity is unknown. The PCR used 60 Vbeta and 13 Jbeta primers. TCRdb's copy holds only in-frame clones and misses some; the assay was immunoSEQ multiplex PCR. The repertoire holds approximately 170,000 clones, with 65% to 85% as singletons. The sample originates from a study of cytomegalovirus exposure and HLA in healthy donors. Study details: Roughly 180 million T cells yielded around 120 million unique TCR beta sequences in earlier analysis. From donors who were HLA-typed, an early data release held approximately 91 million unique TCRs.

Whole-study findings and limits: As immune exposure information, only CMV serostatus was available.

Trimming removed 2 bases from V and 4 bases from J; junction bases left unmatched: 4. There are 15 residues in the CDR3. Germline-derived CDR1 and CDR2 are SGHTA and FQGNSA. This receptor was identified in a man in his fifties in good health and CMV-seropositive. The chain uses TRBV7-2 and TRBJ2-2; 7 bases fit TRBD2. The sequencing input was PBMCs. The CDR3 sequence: CASSLPTGGTGELFF. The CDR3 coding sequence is TGTGCCAGCAGCTTACCCACGGGGGGCACCGGGGAGCTGTTTTTT.